These 4 T cell receptor beta chains were sequenced from one sample in a study of STAT5B mutations in CD4+ large granular lymphocyte leukemia. The method was immunoSEQ multiplex PCR; TCRdb's version includes in-frame clones alone and lacks a portion of them. The table lists some 35,000 clones, around 80% of them singletons. Source material: CD4+ T cells from blood buffy coats. The source of these receptors is a human donor in good health.

In its sample, this clone was seen once. The chain carries TRBV6-5 and TRBJ2-7; TRBD1 matches at 8 bases. Germline-derived CDR1 and CDR2 are MNHEY and SVGAGI. V lost 5 bases, J lost 4 bases, and 7 bases stayed unmatched. CDR3 length: 14 residues. Written as DNA, the CDR3 is TGTGCCAGCAGTCGAGGACAGGGAGATTACGAGCAGTACTTC. It is translated as CASSRGQGDYEQYF.

The chain uses TRBV11-3 and TRBJ2-3, with 7 bases aligning to TRBD2. The CDR3 is made up of 16 amino acids. V dropped 5 bases and J dropped 4; count of bases not matched to a gene: 12. Germline CDR1 reads SGHNT; CDR2 reads YENEEA. The CDR3 protein is CASSQGGGGGADTQYF. DNA for the CDR3: TGTGCCAGCAGCCAAGGCGGGGGAGGCGGCGCAGATACGCAGTATTTT.

In nucleotides, the CDR3 is TGTGCCAGCAGCACTCGCCAGGGGGCAAGTAACACCGGGGAGCTGTTTTTT. Its protein is CASSTRQGASNTGELFF. J is TRBJ2-2 and V is TRBV7-2, with 8 bases matching TRBD1. V lost 5 bases and J lost 2; bases outside the gene matches: 10. The CDR3 runs to 17 residues. Looked up from germline, CDR1 is SGHTA and CDR2 is FQGNSA.

This clone occurred once. The chain links TRBV5-4 to TRBJ1-1, with 7 nucleotides matching TRBD1. Germline trimming cut 2 bases from V and 0 bases from J; bases unmatched to any gene: 7. The CDR3 is 16 amino acids. The germline V gene encodes CDR1 SGHNT and CDR2 YYREEE (reference sequence). CDR3 sequence reads: CASSLAGGPMNTEAFF. CDR3 in DNA: TGTGCCAGCAGCTTAGCAGGGGGGCCCATGAACACTGAAGCTTTCTTT.